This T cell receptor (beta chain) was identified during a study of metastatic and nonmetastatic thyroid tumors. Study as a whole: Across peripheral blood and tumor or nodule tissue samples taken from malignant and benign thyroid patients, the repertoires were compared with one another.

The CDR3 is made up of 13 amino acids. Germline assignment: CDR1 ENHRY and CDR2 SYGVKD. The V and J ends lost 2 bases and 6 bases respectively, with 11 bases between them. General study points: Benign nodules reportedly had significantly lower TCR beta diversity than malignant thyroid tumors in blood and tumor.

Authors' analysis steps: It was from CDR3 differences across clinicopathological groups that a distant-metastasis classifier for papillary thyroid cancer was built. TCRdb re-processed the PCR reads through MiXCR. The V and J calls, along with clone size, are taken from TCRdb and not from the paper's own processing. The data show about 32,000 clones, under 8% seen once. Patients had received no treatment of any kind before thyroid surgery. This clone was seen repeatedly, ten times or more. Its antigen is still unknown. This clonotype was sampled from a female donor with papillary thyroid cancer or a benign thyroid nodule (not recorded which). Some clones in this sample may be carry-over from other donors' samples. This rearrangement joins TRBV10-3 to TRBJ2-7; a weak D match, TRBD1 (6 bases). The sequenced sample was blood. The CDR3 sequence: CAISEGQLGEQYF. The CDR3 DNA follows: TGTGCCATCAGTGAGGGACAGCTTGGCGAGCAGTACTTC.